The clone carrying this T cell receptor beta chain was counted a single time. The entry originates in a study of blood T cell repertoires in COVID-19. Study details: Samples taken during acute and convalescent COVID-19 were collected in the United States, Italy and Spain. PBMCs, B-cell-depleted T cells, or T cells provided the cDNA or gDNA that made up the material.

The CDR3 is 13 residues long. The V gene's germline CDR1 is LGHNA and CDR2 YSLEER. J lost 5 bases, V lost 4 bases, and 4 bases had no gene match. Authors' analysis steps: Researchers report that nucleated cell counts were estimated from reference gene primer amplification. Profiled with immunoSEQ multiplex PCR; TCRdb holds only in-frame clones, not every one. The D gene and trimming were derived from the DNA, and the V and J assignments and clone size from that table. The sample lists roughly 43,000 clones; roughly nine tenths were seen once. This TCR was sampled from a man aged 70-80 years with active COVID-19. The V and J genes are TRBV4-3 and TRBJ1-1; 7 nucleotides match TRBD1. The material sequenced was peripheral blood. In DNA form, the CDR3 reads TGCGCCAGCAGCCGACAGGGTTGGACTGAAGCTTTCTTT. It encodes CASSRQGWTEAFF.